This entry lists 8 T cell receptor beta chains sequenced from one sample in a study of blood T cells in healthy people across ages. For the second PCR, which ran for roughly 7 to 11 cycles, a sample-barcoded 5' primer and a J-beta primer mix were used. TCRdb ran MiXCR on the 5' RACE reads and lists one entry per CDR3 protein. The sample shows 1 million to 1.2 million distinct CDR3 sequences, roughly two fifths of them seen only once. Sample: blood. These receptors came from a young man in good health.

The chain recombines TRBV7-2 with TRBJ2-7; D is perhaps TRBD1 (5 bases). This CDR3 is 14 amino acids long. Deletions cut 1 base from V and 6 bases from J, with 13 bases between. The V gene's germline CDR1 is SGHTA and CDR2 FQGNSA. DNA of the CDR3: TGTGCCAGCAGCTTAGAAGGGGAAGTGAGCGAGCAGTACTTC. Its translation: CASSLEGEVSEQYF.

The V call is TRBV4-2, the J call TRBJ2-3; 7 positions match TRBD2. CDR1 and CDR2 (germline): LGHNA, YNFKEQ. This CDR3 has 16 amino acids. The V gene end was trimmed by 1 base and the J gene end by 2 bases; junction bases not matched to a gene: 6. The CDR3 loop is CASSQVGGNPTDTQYF. The CDR3 nucleotides are TGTGCCAGCAGCCAAGTGGGGGGGAATCCCACAGATACGCAGTATTTT.

This clonotype was observed a handful of times. V and J are TRBV7-2 and TRBJ2-7, with TRBD2 as a possible D gene (6 bases). TRBJ2-5 explains the end of the DNA better; the J call may be wrong. Germline-derived CDR1 and CDR2 are SGHTA and FQGNSA. The CDR3 spans 14 residues. The CDR3 sequence: CASSLGREEGTQYF. The CDR3 DNA reads TGTGCCAGCAGCTTAGGGCGGGAAGAAGGGACCCAGTACTTC.

This clonotype showed up just once. This chain connects TRBV20-1 to TRBJ1-2, with 7 positions matching TRBD1. V lost 4 bases to trimming and J lost 3 bases; unmatched junction nucleotides: 5. From germline, CDR1 is DFQATT and CDR2 SNEGSKA (reference sequence). This CDR3 spans 13 amino acids. CDR3 DNA: TGCAGTGCTAAGACAGGGAAACACTATGGCTACACCTTC. Protein: CSAKTGKHYGYTF.

The chain combines TRBV6-2 or TRBV6-3 with TRBJ1-5; no clear D gene. Between the trimmed V and J ends, which lost 4 bases and 5 bases, there was a span of 12 bases. From germline, CDR1 is MNHEY and CDR2 SVGEGT. The CDR3 runs to 14 residues. The CDR3 DNA reads TGTGCCAGCAGTTTGACCAACTGGGATCAGCCCCAGCATTTT. Protein product: CASSLTNWDQPQHF.

This clonotype turned up a few times. The rearrangement links TRBV6-1 to TRBJ1-2; no clear D gene. This CDR3 region has 15 residues. Germline values: CDR1 MNHNS, CDR2 SASEGT. The V end was cut by 3 bases, the J end by 6 bases, with 17 bases between. CDR3 sequence reads: CASSDGPFLRNGYTF. The DNA for the CDR3 is TGTGCCAGCAGTGATGGACCGTTCCTTAGGAATGGCTACACCTTC.

The rearrangement uses TRBV6-5 and TRBJ2-3; D not resolved. This CDR3 region has 13 residues. The germline CDR1 and CDR2 sequences are MNHEY and SVGAGI. Trimming took off 5 bases at V and 7 bases at J, with 13 bases between the two ends. The CDR3 sequence: CASSLSAVNTQYF. The CDR3 DNA reads as TGTGCCAGCAGTCTGAGCGCGGTTAATACGCAGTATTTT.

There are a few counts of this clonotype. The chain recombines TRBV5-1 with TRBJ1-2, with 11 nucleotides matching TRBD1. The CDR3 contains 13 residues. V lost 2 bases, J lost 9 bases, and 3 bases stayed unmatched. In germline, CDR1 is SGHRS, CDR2 YFSETQ. The CDR3 DNA sequence: TGCGCCAGCAGCTTCGGACAGGGGGCTAGCTACACCTTC. The encoded protein is CASSFGQGASYTF.